This T cell receptor (beta chain) was observed in a study of cytomegalovirus exposure and HLA in healthy donors. V lost 7 bases to trimming and J lost 3 bases; unmatched junction nucleotides: 4. The V gene's germline CDR1 is SGHNT and CDR2 YYREEE (reference sequence). This CDR3 spans 14 amino acids. There were likely unrecorded immune exposures, though donors were nominally healthy when sampled. Primers included in the PCR were 60 Vbeta and 13 Jbeta primers. Data came from immunoSEQ multiplex PCR; TCRdb stores just in-frame clones and leaves some out. The sample has fewer than 200,000 clones, more than 65% seen once.

Source material: PBMCs. The sequence was obtained from a woman aged 45-65 years in good health and CMV-seronegative. The chain has TRBV5-4 and TRBJ2-3, with 11 nucleotides matching TRBD2. The CDR3 DNA sequence: TGTGCCAGCCCCGGGACTAGCGGAACAGATACGCAGTATTTT. This translates into CASPGTSGTDTQYF.